What follows are 21 T cell receptor beta chains derived from one specimen sequenced in a study of T cell responses to AZD1222 COVID-19 vaccine. Repertoires were generated with immunoSEQ multiplex PCR, while TCRdb's copy carries only in-frame clones and drops some. The sample includes under 150,000 clones, 82% of them seen just once. The sample here was peripheral blood, taken on day 0 of MenACWY control vaccination. Every receptor here comes from an adult in good health.

The V gene is TRBV5-1, the J gene TRBJ2-7; D unresolved. The V end was cut by 4 bases, the J end by 0 bases, with 8 bases between. Germline V gives CDR1 SGHRS, CDR2 YFSETQ. This CDR3 has 13 residues. The CDR3 loop reads CASSGPLSYEQYF. The CDR3 nucleotides are TGCGCCAGCAGCGGACCCCTCTCCTACGAGCAGTACTTC.

The chain combines TRBV28 with TRBJ1-5; 7 nucleotides match TRBD1. The germline V gene encodes CDR1 MDHEN and CDR2 SYDVKM. The CDR3 covers 14 residues. The J segment lost 6 bases and the V segment lost 5 bases, leaving 7 bases of the junction unmatched. CDR3 bases: TGTGCCAGCAGTGTCCAACAGGGGACTCAGCCCCAGCATTTT. This encodes CASSVQQGTQPQHF.

The chain employs TRBV10-1 and TRBJ1-5; D gene unclear. The CDR3 runs 12 residues. Germline V gene sequence: CDR1 WNHNN, CDR2 SYGVQD (reference sequence). V dropped 7 bases and J dropped 0 bases, with 4 bases sitting between them. CDR3 DNA sequence: TGCGCCAGCAAAGATAGCAATCAGCCCCAGCATTTT. This encodes CASKDSNQPQHF.

In this sample, this clone turned up a few times. The CDR3 loop reads CASSPLEGNGNTIYF. The CDR3 DNA is TGTGCCAGCAGCCCGCTTGAGGGTAATGGAAACACCATATATTTT. The chain uses TRBV3-1 (or the pseudogene TRBV3-2) and TRBJ1-3; D remains unclear. CDR3 size: 15 residues. Germline V lookup: CDR1 LGHDT, CDR2 YNNKEL (reference sequence). V shed 4 bases and J shed 3 bases, with 13 bases lying between them.

This clone is a singleton in its sample. The chain employs TRBV6-5 and TRBJ1-1; D gene uncertain. This CDR3 is 14 amino acids long. The V gene lost 0 bases and the J gene lost 8 bases, with 13 bases spanning the gap. Per germline, CDR1 MNHEY and CDR2 SVGAGI. The CDR3 is CASSYSTPTAEAFF. In DNA, the CDR3 is TGTGCCAGCAGTTACTCGACCCCGACGGCCGAAGCTTTCTTT.

This chain connects TRBV4-1 to TRBJ1-1; D may be TRBD1 (6 bases). V dropped 4 bases and J dropped 8 bases, with 20 bases sitting between them. Germline V lookup: CDR1 MGHRA, CDR2 YSYEKL. The CDR3 loop spans 15 amino acids. The CDR3 DNA follows: TGCGCCAGCAGCCCCGTAACAGGGTTCCGGAGGGAAGCTTTCTTT. Translation: CASSPVTGFRREAFF.

V is TRBV5-1 and J is TRBJ1-3; a weak D match, TRBD1 (6 bases). Germline V lookup: CDR1 SGHRS, CDR2 YFSETQ. Trimming took off 4 bases at V and 5 bases at J, with 13 bases between the two ends. The CDR3 covers 14 residues. The CDR3 loop reads CASSMSTGRNTIYF. The CDR3 DNA is TGCGCCAGCAGCATGTCTACAGGGCGAAACACCATATATTTT.

The V gene is TRBV5-4, the J gene TRBJ2-3, with TRBD2 matching 13 bases. Germline-derived CDR1 and CDR2 are SGHNT and YYREEE (reference sequence). This CDR3 spans 15 amino acids. Unmatched junction bases numbered 5, after V lost 4 bases and J lost 6 bases. CDR3 loop: CASSLGLAGSDTQYF. CDR3 in DNA: TGTGCCAGCAGCCTGGGACTAGCGGGGTCGGATACGCAGTATTTT.

The chain combines TRBV5-4 with TRBJ1-4; 10 bases are shared with TRBD1. Germline V gene lookup returns CDR1 SGHNT and CDR2 YYREEE (reference sequence). The ends lost 2 bases at V and 4 bases at J; junction bases unmatched: 2. The CDR3 runs 15 residues. CDR3 nucleotide sequence: TGTGCCAGCAGCTTCGGACAGGGGGGTAATGAAAAACTGTTTTTT. Its translation is CASSFGQGGNEKLFF.

This sequence joins TRBV14 and TRBJ1-6, with 10 bases fitting TRBD1. The CDR3 is 15 amino acids. The germline gives CDR1 SGHDN, CDR2 FVKESK. J was trimmed by 10 bases and V by 8 bases; bases with no gene match: 11. CDR3 DNA: TGTGCCAGCTCGGTCGGGGACAGGGGTCGGTCACCCCTCCACTTT. Translation gives CASSVGDRGRSPLHF.

The CDR3 region has the DNA TGTGCTAGTGGTCCAGACTCCCCCCAGAATTCACCCCTCCACTTT. Protein product: CASGPDSPQNSPLHF. The rearrangement links TRBV12-5 to TRBJ1-6; D gene unclear. The CDR3 has 15 residues. Between the trimmed V and J ends, which lost 5 bases and 7 bases, there was a span of 15 bases. Germline V gene data show CDR1 as LGHNT and CDR2 as FRNRAP.

V usage is TRBV27 and J usage is TRBJ2-2; no clear D. V was trimmed by 5 bases and J by 6 bases, leaving 16 bases between them. The CDR3 covers 15 residues. The V gene's germline CDR1 is MNHEY and CDR2 SMNVEV (reference sequence). Written as DNA, the CDR3 is TGTGCCAGCAGTCCCCGCATCCCTCTTCCCGGGGAGCTGTTTTTT. It translates to CASSPRIPLPGELFF.

V gene TRBV6-4 combines with J gene TRBJ2-1; unclear D gene. The ends were cut back, 6 bases at V and 6 bases at J, with 15 bases in the middle. CDR3 length: 14 residues. Germline-derived CDR1 and CDR2 are MRHNA and SNTAGT. DNA of the CDR3: TGTGCCAGCAGCCAGATGGGTGTGAGCAATGAGCAGTTCTTC. This encodes CASSQMGVSNEQFF.

The rearrangement links TRBV7-9 to TRBJ1-1; no clear D. Germline V lookup: CDR1 SEHNR, CDR2 FQNEAQ (reference sequence). The CDR3 has 14 residues. V was shortened by 0 bases and J by 1 base, with 6 bases between the two germline ends. The CDR3 DNA sequence: TGTGCCAGCAGCTTAGCGGCCGAGAACACTGAAGCTTTCTTT. Its protein product is CASSLAAENTEAFF.

The chain has TRBV5-6 and TRBJ2-5; D is ambiguous. Trimming pared 2 bases from V and 5 bases from J, leaving 10 bases between. Germline V gene sequence: CDR1 SGHDT, CDR2 YYEEEE. This CDR3 spans 13 amino acids. The CDR3 DNA sequence: TGTGCCAGCAGCTTTTTGGGTGGTGAGACCCAGTACTTC. Translating gives CASSFLGGETQYF.

V gene TRBV2 combines with J gene TRBJ1-2; weak D call: TRBD1 (6 bases). The CDR3 has 16 amino acids. V gave up 0 bases and J gave up 4 bases, with 15 bases separating them. CDR1 is SNHLY, CDR2 FYNNEI, per germline. CDR3 nucleotides: TGTGCCAGCAGTGAAGCGCAACTTCTAGGGGGCTATGGCTACACCTTC. Residues: CASSEAQLLGGYGYTF.

The chain has TRBV3-1 (or the pseudogene TRBV3-2) and TRBJ1-1; D remains ambiguous. Deletions cut 2 bases from V and 8 bases from J, with 9 bases between. This CDR3 spans 12 amino acids. From germline, CDR1 is LGHDT and CDR2 YNNKEL (reference sequence). CDR3 nucleotides: TGTGCCAGCAGCCAATTAATGCAAGAAGCTTTCTTT. It translates to CASSQLMQEAFF.

The chain recombines TRBV6-6 with TRBJ1-5, with 9 bases that match TRBD1. The V gene end was trimmed by 6 bases and the J gene end by 0 bases; junction bases not matched to a gene: 18. This CDR3 has 20 residues. CDR1 and CDR2 (germline): MNHNY, SVGAGI (reference sequence). CDR3 in DNA: TGTGCCAGCAGCGCATTCCCCGGGACAGGGTGGAGGGATAGCAATCAGCCCCAGCATTTT. As protein: CASSAFPGTGWRDSNQPQHF.

V gene TRBV6-5 combines with J gene TRBJ2-5; 8 nucleotides line up with TRBD2. The CDR3 is made up of 13 amino acids. Germline trimming cut 5 bases from V and 5 bases from J; bases unmatched to any gene: 4. Germline lookup yields CDR1 MNHEY and CDR2 SVGAGI. The CDR3 loop is CASSQLAAETQYF. The CDR3 nucleotides are TGTGCCAGCAGTCAACTAGCGGCGGAGACCCAGTACTTC.

The chain couples TRBV5-8 to TRBJ1-6, with D uncertain. Trimming left V 0 bases short and J 3 bases short, with 4 bases between. Germline CDR1 and CDR2: SGHTS and YDEGEE. CDR3 length equals 14 residues. Here the CDR3 DNA reads TGTGCCAGCAGCTTGGTACTCTATAATTCACCCCTCCACTTT. It translates to CASSLVLYNSPLHF.

V and J are TRBV10-3 and TRBJ2-1; 11 bases align to TRBD2. The CDR3 sequence is 14 residues long. Germline CDR1 ENHRY, CDR2 SYGVKD. V dropped 4 bases and J dropped 9; count of bases not matched to a gene: 5. The CDR3 DNA sequence: TGTGCCATCAGTGTGACTAGCGGGGCAGGTGAGCAGTTCTTC. Translating gives CAISVTSGAGEQFF.